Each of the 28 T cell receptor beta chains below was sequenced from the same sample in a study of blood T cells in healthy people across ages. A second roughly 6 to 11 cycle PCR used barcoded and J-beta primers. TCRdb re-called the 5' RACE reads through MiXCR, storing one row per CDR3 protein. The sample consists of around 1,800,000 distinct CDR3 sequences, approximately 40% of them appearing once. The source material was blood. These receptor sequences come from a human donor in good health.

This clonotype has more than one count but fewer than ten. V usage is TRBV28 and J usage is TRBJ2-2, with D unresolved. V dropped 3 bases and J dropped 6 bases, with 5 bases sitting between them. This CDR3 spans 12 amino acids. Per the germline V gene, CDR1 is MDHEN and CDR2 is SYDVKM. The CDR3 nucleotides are TGTGCCAGCAGTTTCCGACCCGGGGAGCTGTTTTTT. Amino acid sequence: CASSFRPGELFF.

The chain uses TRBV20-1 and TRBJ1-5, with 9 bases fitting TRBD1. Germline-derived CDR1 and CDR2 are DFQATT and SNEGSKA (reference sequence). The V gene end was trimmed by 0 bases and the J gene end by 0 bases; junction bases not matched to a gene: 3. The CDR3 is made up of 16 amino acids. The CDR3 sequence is CSARDRTGASNQPQHF. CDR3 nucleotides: TGCAGTGCTAGAGATCGGACAGGGGCTAGCAATCAGCCCCAGCATTTT.

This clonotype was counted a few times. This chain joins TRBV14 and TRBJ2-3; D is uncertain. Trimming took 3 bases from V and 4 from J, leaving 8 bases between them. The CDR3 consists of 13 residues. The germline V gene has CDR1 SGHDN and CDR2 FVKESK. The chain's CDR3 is CASSQLRPDTQYF. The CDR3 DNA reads TGTGCCAGCAGCCAGCTACGACCAGATACGCAGTATTTT.

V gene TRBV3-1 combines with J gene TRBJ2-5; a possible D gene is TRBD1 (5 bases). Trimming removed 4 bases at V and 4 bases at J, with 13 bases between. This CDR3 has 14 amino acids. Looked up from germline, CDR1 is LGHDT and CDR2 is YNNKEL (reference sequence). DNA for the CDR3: TGTGCCAGCAGCCGCGGACACCTGGGAGAGACCCAGTACTTC. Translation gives CASSRGHLGETQYF.

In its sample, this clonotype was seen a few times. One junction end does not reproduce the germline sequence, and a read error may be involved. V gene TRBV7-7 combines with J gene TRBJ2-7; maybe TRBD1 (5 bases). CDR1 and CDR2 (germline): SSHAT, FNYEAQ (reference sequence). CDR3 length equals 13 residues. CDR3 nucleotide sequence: TGTGCTAGCAGCCCCGGCAGGGCCAACGAGCAGTACTTC. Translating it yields CASSPGRANEQYF.

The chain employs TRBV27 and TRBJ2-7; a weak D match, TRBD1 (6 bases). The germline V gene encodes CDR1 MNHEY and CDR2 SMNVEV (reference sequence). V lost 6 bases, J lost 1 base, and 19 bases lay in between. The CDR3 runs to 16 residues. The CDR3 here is CASSQSAGQISYEQYF. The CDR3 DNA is TGTGCCAGCAGCCAATCAGCCGGACAGATTTCCTACGAGCAGTACTTC.

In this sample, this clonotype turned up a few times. In nucleotides, the CDR3 is TGCGCCAGCAGCCAAGAAGGGTGGGGGGCCCAAATGAAGGAGACCCAGTACTTC. Its translation: CASSQEGWGAQMKETQYF. This chain joins TRBV4-1 and TRBJ2-7; D possibly matches TRBD1 or TRBD2 (6 bases each). The J call is doubtful: the DNA matches TRBJ2-5 better. The CDR3 spans 18 residues. Germline V CDR1 and CDR2: MGHRA, YSYEKL.

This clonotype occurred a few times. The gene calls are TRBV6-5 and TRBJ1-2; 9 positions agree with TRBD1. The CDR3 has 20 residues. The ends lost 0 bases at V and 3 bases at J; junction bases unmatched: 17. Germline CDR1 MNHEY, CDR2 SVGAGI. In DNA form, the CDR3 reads TGTGCCAGCAGTTACTCCTCCCTAGCGGACAGGGGAACGGAGGACTATGGCTACACCTTC. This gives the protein CASSYSSLADRGTEDYGYTF.

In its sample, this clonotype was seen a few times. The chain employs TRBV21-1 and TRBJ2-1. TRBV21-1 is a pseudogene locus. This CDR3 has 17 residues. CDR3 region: CASSNFPYWTSYNEQFF. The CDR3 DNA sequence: TGTGCCAGCAGCAACTTTCCTTACTGGACCTCCTACAATGAGCAGTTCTTC.

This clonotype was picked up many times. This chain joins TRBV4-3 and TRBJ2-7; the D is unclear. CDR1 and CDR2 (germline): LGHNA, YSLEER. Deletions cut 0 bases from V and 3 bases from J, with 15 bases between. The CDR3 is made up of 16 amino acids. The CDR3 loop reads CASSQDPSLVSYEQYF. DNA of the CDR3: TGCGCCAGCAGCCAAGATCCAAGCCTAGTCAGCTACGAGCAGTACTTC.

CDR3 sequence: CASSVDGTVYGYTF. The DNA of the CDR3 is TGTGCCAGCAGTGTGGACGGGACAGTCTATGGCTACACCTTC. The V and J genes are TRBV12-3 or TRBV12-4 and TRBJ1-2; 7 bases match TRBD1. The CDR3 runs 14 residues. The J segment lost 4 bases and the V segment lost 5 bases, leaving 7 bases of the junction unmatched.

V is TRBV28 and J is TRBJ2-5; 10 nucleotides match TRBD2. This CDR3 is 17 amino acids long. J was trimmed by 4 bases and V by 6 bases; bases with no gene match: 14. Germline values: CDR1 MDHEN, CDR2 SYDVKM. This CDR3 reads CASSHRAGGNGRETQYF. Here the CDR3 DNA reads TGTGCCAGCAGCCATCGAGCGGGGGGGAACGGGAGAGAGACCCAGTACTTC.

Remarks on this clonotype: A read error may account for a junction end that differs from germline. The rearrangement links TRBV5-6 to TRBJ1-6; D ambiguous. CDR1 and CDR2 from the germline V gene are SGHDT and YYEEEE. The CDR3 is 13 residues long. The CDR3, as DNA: TGTGCCAGCAGCTTTTTTGCGAATTCACCCCTCTACTTT. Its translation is CASSFFANSPLYF. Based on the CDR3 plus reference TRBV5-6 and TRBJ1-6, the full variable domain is DAGVTQSPTHLIKTRGQQVTLRCSPKSGHDTVSWYQQALGQGPQFIFQYYEEEERQRGNFPDRFSGHQFPNYSSELNVNALLLGDSALYLCASSFFANSPLYFGNGTRLTVT.

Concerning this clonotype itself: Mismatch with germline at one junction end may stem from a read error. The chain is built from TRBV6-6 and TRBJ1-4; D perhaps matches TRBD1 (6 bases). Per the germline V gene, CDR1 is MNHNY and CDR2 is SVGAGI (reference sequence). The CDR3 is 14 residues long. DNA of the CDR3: TGTACCAGCAGTTACCGGACAGAAAATGAAAAACTGTTTTTT. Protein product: CTSSYRTENEKLFF.

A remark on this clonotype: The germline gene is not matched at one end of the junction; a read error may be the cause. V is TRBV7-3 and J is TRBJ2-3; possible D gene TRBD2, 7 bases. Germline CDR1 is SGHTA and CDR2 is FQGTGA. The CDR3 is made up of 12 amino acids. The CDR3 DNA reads TGTACCAGCAGCCCACGGGGGGCTACGCAGTATTTT. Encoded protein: CTSSPRGATQYF.

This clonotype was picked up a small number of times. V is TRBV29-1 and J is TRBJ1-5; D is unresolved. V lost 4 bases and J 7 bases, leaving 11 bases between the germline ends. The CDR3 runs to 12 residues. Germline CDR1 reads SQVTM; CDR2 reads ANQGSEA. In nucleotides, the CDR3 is TGCAGCGTTGGTGGTCTCAACCAGCCCCAGCATTTT. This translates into CSVGGLNQPQHF.

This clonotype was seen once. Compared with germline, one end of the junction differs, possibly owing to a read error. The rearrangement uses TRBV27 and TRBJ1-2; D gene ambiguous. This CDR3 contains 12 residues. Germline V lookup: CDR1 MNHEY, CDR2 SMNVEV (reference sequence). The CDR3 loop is CASSLSGNGHTF. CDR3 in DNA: TGTGCCAGCAGTTTATCTGGGAATGGCCACACCTTC.

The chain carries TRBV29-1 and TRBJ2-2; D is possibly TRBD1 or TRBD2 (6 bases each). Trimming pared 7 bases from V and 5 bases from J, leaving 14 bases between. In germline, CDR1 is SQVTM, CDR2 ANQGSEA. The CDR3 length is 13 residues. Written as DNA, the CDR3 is TGCAGCGGAAACAGGGCGGGAACCGGGGAGCTGTTTTTT. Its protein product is CSGNRAGTGELFF.

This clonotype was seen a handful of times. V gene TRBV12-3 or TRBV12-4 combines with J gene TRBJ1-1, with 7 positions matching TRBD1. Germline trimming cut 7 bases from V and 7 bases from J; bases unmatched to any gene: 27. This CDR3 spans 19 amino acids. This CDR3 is CASTNPPIRAQTGTSEAFF. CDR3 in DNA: TGTGCCAGCACTAATCCACCAATCCGCGCACAGACAGGGACGAGTGAAGCTTTCTTT.

CDR3 protein: CASSSWLNYGYTF. The DNA of the CDR3 is TGTGCCAGCAGCTCATGGTTGAACTATGGCTACACCTTC. The rearrangement links TRBV7-2 to TRBJ1-2; no reliable D call. Trimming cost V 4 bases and J 2 bases, with 8 bases left between them. Germline CDR1 is SGHTA and CDR2 is FQGNSA. The CDR3 totals 13 residues.

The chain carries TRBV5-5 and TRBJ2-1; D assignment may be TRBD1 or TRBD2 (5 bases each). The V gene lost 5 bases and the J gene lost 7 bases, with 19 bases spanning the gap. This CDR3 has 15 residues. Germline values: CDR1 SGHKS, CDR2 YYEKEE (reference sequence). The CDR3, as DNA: TGTGCCAGCAGTCCTTCCGGGACCCGGAGGAATGAGCAGTTCTTC. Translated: CASSPSGTRRNEQFF.

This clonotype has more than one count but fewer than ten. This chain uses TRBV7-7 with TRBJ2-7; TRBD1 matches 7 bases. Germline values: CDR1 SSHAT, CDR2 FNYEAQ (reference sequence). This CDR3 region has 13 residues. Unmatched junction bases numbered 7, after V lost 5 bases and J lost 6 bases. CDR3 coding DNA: TGTGCCAGCAGCACTTGGACAGGTAGCGAGCAGTACTTC. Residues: CASSTWTGSEQYF. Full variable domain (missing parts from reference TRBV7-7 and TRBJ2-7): GAGVSQSPRYKVTKRGQDVTLRCDPISSHATLYWYQQALGQGPEFLTYFNYEAQPDKSGLPSDRFSAERPEGSISTLTIQRTEQRDSAMYRCASSTWTGSEQYFGPGTRLTVT.

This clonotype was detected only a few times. DNA for the CDR3: TGTGCCAGCAGTTACGGGCCCAGCGGGGGCTACACCTTC. Amino acid sequence: CASSYGPSGGYTF. V usage is TRBV6-5 and J usage is TRBJ1-2, with unresolved D. CDR1 MNHEY and CDR2 SVGAGI come from the germline V gene. V dropped 2 bases and J dropped 8 bases, with 12 bases sitting between them. This CDR3 spans 13 amino acids.

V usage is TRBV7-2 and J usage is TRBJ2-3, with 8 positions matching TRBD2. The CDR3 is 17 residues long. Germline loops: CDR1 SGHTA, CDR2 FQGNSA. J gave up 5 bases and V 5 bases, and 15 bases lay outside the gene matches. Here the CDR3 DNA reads TGTGCCAGCAGCGCACGGACAAGCGGGGGAATAGTAGATACGCAGTATTTT. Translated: CASSARTSGGIVDTQYF.

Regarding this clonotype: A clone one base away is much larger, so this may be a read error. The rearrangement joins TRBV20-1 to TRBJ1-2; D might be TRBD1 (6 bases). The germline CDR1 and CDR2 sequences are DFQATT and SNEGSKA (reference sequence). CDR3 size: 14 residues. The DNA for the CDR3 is TGCAGTGCTAGAGATGGGGGGCAGGACTATGACTACACCTTC. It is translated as CSARDGGQDYDYTF.

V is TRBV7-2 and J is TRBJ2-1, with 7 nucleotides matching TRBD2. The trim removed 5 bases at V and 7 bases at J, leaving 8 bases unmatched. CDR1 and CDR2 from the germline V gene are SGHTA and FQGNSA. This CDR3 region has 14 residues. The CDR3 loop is CASSLPRGWNEQFF. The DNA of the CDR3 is TGTGCCAGCAGCCTTCCGCGGGGGTGGAATGAGCAGTTCTTC.

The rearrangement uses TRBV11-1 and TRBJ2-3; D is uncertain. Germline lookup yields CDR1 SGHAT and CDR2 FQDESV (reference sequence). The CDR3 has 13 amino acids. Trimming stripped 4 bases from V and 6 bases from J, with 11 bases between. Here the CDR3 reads CASSSQSADTQYF. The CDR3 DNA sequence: TGTGCCAGCAGCTCCCAATCGGCCGATACGCAGTATTTT.

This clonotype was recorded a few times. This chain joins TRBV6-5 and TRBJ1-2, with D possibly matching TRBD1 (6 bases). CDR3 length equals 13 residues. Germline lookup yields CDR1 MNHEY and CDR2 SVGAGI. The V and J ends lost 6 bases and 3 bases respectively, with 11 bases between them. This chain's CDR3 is CASRRDTHYGYTF. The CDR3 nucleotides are TGTGCCAGCAGAAGGGACACACACTATGGCTACACCTTC.